This T cell receptor beta chain was sequenced during a study of T cells in Graves' hyperthyroidism and ophthalmopathy. J was trimmed by 8 bases and V by 1 base; bases with no gene match: 4. Germline lookup yields CDR1 SGHDN and CDR2 FVKESK. The CDR3 extends over 14 amino acids. This clonotype was seen many times. It was RNA transcripts that yielded the amplified TCR beta CDR3 regions. The HTBI set primed first-round TCR CDR3 RT-PCR. Using its own MiXCR run on the multiplex PCR reads, TCRdb lists one record per CDR3 protein. The data contain roughly 700,000 distinct CDR3 sequences, approximately 36% of them singletons.

The material sequenced was blood. This receptor was obtained from a woman between 40 and 50 years old with Graves' hyperthyroidism. V is TRBV14 and J is TRBJ1-4, with 7 bases fitting TRBD1. CDR3 loop: CASSQVTGREKLFF. CDR3 nucleotides: TGTGCCAGCAGCCAAGTGACAGGGAGGGAAAAACTGTTTTTT.